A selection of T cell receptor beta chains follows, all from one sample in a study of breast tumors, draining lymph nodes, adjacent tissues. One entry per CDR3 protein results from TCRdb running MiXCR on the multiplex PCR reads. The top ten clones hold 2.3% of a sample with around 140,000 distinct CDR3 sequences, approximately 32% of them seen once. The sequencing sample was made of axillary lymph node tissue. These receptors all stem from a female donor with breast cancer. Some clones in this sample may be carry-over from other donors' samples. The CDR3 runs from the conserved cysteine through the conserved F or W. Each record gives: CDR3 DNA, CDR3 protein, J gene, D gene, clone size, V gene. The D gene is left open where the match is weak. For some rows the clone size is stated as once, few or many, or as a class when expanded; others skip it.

DNA: TGTGCCAGCAGCTTCACGGCCGGGACAGGGGGCGCAGATACGCAGTATTTT
CDR3: CASSFTAGTGGADTQYF
J: TRBJ2-3
D: TRBD1
size: many
V: TRBV11-2

DNA: TGCAGTGCCATTAGAGACAGTAACTATGGCTACACCTTC
CDR3: CSAIRDSNYGYTF
J: TRBJ1-2
D: -
size: many
V: TRBV20-1

DNA: TGTGCCAGCACTGGACAGGGGGCGTTGGGCTACACCTTC
CDR3: CASTGQGALGYTF
J: TRBJ1-2
D: TRBD1
size: many
V: TRBV6-1

DNA: TGTGCCAGCAGTCGCCTACTAGCGGGGGTCGCAGATACGCAGTATTTT
CDR3: CASSRLLAGVADTQYF
J: TRBJ2-3
D: TRBD2
size: many
V: TRBV6-5

DNA: TGTGCCAGCAGAGCCCAGGGGCTTAGCACCGGGGAGCTGTTCTTT
CDR3: CASRAQGLSTGELFF
J: TRBJ2-2
D: -
size: once
V: TRBV2

DNA: TGTGCCAGTAGTAGTGGGGGGACAGGGTTCACAGATACGCAGTATTTT
CDR3: CASSSGGTGFTDTQYF
J: TRBJ2-3
D: TRBD1
size: -
V: TRBV19

DNA: TGTGCCAGCACCTACGCCGGGAATTTCGCCTACGAGCAGTACTTC
CDR3: CASTYAGNFAYEQYF
J: TRBJ2-7
D: -
size: many
V: TRBV27

DNA: TGTGCCAGCAGTCACTCGAGCGGAAGCGGTCCCTATGGGTACACCTTC
CDR3: CASSHSSGSGPYGYTF
J: TRBJ1-2
D: -
size: many
V: TRBV6-5

DNA: TGCAGTGCTAGAGTAACTAGCGGGGCTTACGAGCAGTACTTC
CDR3: CSARVTSGAYEQYF
J: TRBJ2-7
D: TRBD2
size: -
V: TRBV20-1

DNA: TGTGCCAGCAGGCTACGTCGGACTAGCGGGGGGGCGGCAGATACGCAGTATTTT
CDR3: CASRLRRTSGGAADTQYF
J: TRBJ2-3
D: TRBD2
size: many
V: TRBV12-3/TRBV12-4

DNA: TGTGCCAGCAGCTTCCGAGGACAGGAGCTGTTTTTT
CDR3: CASSFRGQELFF
J: TRBJ2-2
D: -
size: many
V: TRBV5-4

DNA: TGTGCCAGCAGCTTAGTACGGGGGGGTGGCTATGGCTACACCTTC
CDR3: CASSLVRGGGYGYTF
J: TRBJ1-2
D: -
size: -
V: TRBV11-2

DNA: TGTGCCAGCAGTTTAAATCCGGGCGCGGGGGGGGATACGCAATATTTT
CDR3: CASSLNPGAGGDTQYF
J: TRBJ2-3
D: TRBD2
size: -
V: TRBV12-3/TRBV12-4

DNA: TGCGCCAGCAGCTTGGGGGAGTGGGCCCCTCCAGTGGTGGATACGCAGTATTTT
CDR3: CASSLGEWAPPVVDTQYF
J: TRBJ2-3
D: -
size: many
V: TRBV5-1

DNA: TGTGCCAGCAGTCACTCCCCCGCCCCGGGCTCCACGTATCGAAACAATGAGCAGTTCTTC
CDR3: CASSHSPAPGSTYRNNEQFF
J: TRBJ2-1
D: -
size: -
V: TRBV6-6

DNA: TGTGCCAGCACTGAGCGACTCATTAACACAGATACGCAGTATTTT
CDR3: CASTERLINTDTQYF
J: TRBJ2-3
D: -
size: -
V: TRBV24-1

DNA: TGTGCCACCAGTGACCACCCGGGACTAGCGGGAGGAAGCTCCTACAATGAGCAGTTCTTC
CDR3: CATSDHPGLAGGSSYNEQFF
J: TRBJ2-1
D: TRBD2
size: -
V: TRBV24-1

DNA: TGCGCCAGCACTCGACAGGGGGGCACTGAAGCTTTCTTT
CDR3: CASTRQGGTEAFF
J: TRBJ1-1
D: TRBD1
size: many
V: TRBV10-2

DNA: TGCGCCAGCAGCTCGGGACAGAAGGGAGAGACCCAGTACTTC
CDR3: CASSSGQKGETQYF
J: TRBJ2-5
D: TRBD1
size: many
V: TRBV5-1

DNA: TGCGCCAGCAGCTTGGCGTTGGAAACTGAAGCTTTCTTT
CDR3: CASSLALETEAFF
J: TRBJ1-1
D: -
size: -
V: TRBV5-1

DNA: TGTGCCAGCAGCCAACGTAGCGGGGGGGCCAGTGAGACCCAGTACTTC
CDR3: CASSQRSGGASETQYF
J: TRBJ2-5
D: TRBD2
size: many
V: TRBV3-1

DNA: TGCGCCAGCAGCTTGGCGACTAGCGGGTTCACAGATACGCAGTATTTT
CDR3: CASSLATSGFTDTQYF
J: TRBJ2-3
D: TRBD2
size: many
V: TRBV5-1

DNA: TGTGCCAGCAGTCACTCCTTGGACAGGGTCTCTGGGGCCAACGTCCTGACTTTC
CDR3: CASSHSLDRVSGANVLTF
J: TRBJ2-6
D: TRBD1
size: -
V: TRBV6-5

DNA: TGTGCCAGCAGTCCAGGGGTGACAATTACAGGAAACACCATATATTTT
CDR3: CASSPGVTITGNTIYF
J: TRBJ1-3
D: -
size: many
V: TRBV12-3/TRBV12-4

DNA: TGTGCCAGCAGCTTCCCTGGGGCCACCGTCCTGACTTTC
CDR3: CASSFPGATVLTF
J: TRBJ2-6
D: -
size: -
V: TRBV11-1

DNA: TGCGCCAGCAGCTTGGAGGGCAGCGTGGAAGCTTTCTTT
CDR3: CASSLEGSVEAFF
J: TRBJ1-1
D: -
size: few
V: TRBV5-1

DNA: TGCAGTGCCAGGGACTCTCAATCCTACGAGCAGTACTTC
CDR3: CSARDSQSYEQYF
J: TRBJ2-7
D: -
size: many
V: TRBV20-1